What follows describes a single T cell receptor (beta chain). The record originates from a study of T cells in Graves' hyperthyroidism and ophthalmopathy. The CDR3 covers 14 residues. After removal of 6 bases from V and 6 bases from J, the junction contained 6 bases not matched to a gene. CDR1 and CDR2 from the germline V gene are LNHDA and SQIVND (reference sequence). There were TCR beta CDR3 regions amplified from RNA transcripts. During a first-round RT-PCR of the TCR CDR3, the HTBI primer set was used. TCRdb re-analysed the multiplex PCR reads in MiXCR, keeping a single row per CDR3 protein. The top ten clones hold 12% of a sample with tens of thousands of distinct CDR3 sequences, around half of them seen once. Not enrolled were patients with uncontrolled infection, other autoimmune disease, pregnancy or lactation.

Sequencing input: blood. The TCR originated in a woman in her 30s with Graves' ophthalmopathy. The gene calls are TRBV19 and TRBJ1-1; TRBD1 matches at 11 bases. CDR3 sequence (DNA): TGTGCCAGTAGCCAGTGGACAGGGGGCGCTGAAGCTTTCTTT. This gives the protein CASSQWTGGAEAFF. Full variable domain (missing parts from reference TRBV19 and TRBJ1-1): DGGITQSPKYLFRKEGQNVTLSCEQNLNHDAMYWYRQDPGQGLRLIYYSQIVNDFQKGDIAEGYSVSREKKESFPLTVTSAQKNPTAFYLCASSQWTGGAEAFFGQGTRLTVV.